The rows below give T cell receptor beta chains drawn from one sample of a study of identical twins. Via MiXCR, TCRdb re-called the 5' RACE reads, giving one row per CDR3 protein. The repertoire includes hundreds of thousands of distinct CDR3 sequences, roughly 18% of them detected once, and roughly 13% sits in the top ten. These data also featured in a second study, about T cells expressing NK-cell markers.

Source material: PBMCs. The receptor set was obtained from a woman between 18 and 29 years old in good health. Both conserved end residues are part of each CDR3. A D gene is named only where the DNA matches it firmly. Not all rows give a size; the values are once, few, many and, for expanded clones, a class.

>NA|TRBJ1-2|few|TRBV12-3/TRBV12-4
TGTGCCAGCAGTCCCGGGACGCACCATGGCTACACCTTC
CASSPGTHHGYTF
>TRBD2|TRBJ2-5|few|TRBV6-1
TGTGCCAGCACCTGGAGACTAGCTGACCAAGAGACCCAGTACTTC
CASTWRLADQETQYF
>NA|TRBJ2-3|NA|TRBV4-2
TGTGCCAGCAGCCAAGGCTTAGCTTTGGGGGATACGCAGTATTTT
CASSQGLALGDTQYF
>NA|TRBJ2-7|many|TRBV6-5
TGTGCCAGCAGTCCAAGGTACGACGAGCAGTACTTC
CASSPRYDEQYF
>NA|TRBJ2-1|few|TRBV9
TGTGCCAGCAGCGCCCTTGGAGTCGAGAATGAGCAGTTCTTC
CASSALGVENEQFF
>TRBD1|TRBJ2-5|NA|TRBV5-1
TGCGCCAGCAGCTTGTCGACAGGGGGTAGAGTGGAGACCCAGTACTTC
CASSLSTGGRVETQYF
>NA|TRBJ2-7|NA|TRBV13
TGTGCCAGCAGCTTAGGCCGAGGAGGAGGCGAGCAGTACTTC
CASSLGRGGGEQYF
>NA|TRBJ2-1|few|TRBV20-1
TGCAGTGCTAGAGGCCGGGCTACGCATGAGCAGTTCTTC
CSARGRATHEQFF
>NA|TRBJ1-6|NA|TRBV25-1
TGTGCCAGCAGTCTGGGAGCCATGGGTGCTCCCCTCCACTTT
CASSLGAMGAPLHF
>NA|TRBJ2-5|few|TRBV7-2
TGTGCCAGCAGATTTAGCCCTACCCAAGAGACCCAGTACTTC
CASRFSPTQETQYF
>NA|TRBJ2-1|few|TRBV5-1
TGCGCCAGCAGACTGGCGGGACATCCCGGCGAGCAGTTCTTC
CASRLAGHPGEQFF